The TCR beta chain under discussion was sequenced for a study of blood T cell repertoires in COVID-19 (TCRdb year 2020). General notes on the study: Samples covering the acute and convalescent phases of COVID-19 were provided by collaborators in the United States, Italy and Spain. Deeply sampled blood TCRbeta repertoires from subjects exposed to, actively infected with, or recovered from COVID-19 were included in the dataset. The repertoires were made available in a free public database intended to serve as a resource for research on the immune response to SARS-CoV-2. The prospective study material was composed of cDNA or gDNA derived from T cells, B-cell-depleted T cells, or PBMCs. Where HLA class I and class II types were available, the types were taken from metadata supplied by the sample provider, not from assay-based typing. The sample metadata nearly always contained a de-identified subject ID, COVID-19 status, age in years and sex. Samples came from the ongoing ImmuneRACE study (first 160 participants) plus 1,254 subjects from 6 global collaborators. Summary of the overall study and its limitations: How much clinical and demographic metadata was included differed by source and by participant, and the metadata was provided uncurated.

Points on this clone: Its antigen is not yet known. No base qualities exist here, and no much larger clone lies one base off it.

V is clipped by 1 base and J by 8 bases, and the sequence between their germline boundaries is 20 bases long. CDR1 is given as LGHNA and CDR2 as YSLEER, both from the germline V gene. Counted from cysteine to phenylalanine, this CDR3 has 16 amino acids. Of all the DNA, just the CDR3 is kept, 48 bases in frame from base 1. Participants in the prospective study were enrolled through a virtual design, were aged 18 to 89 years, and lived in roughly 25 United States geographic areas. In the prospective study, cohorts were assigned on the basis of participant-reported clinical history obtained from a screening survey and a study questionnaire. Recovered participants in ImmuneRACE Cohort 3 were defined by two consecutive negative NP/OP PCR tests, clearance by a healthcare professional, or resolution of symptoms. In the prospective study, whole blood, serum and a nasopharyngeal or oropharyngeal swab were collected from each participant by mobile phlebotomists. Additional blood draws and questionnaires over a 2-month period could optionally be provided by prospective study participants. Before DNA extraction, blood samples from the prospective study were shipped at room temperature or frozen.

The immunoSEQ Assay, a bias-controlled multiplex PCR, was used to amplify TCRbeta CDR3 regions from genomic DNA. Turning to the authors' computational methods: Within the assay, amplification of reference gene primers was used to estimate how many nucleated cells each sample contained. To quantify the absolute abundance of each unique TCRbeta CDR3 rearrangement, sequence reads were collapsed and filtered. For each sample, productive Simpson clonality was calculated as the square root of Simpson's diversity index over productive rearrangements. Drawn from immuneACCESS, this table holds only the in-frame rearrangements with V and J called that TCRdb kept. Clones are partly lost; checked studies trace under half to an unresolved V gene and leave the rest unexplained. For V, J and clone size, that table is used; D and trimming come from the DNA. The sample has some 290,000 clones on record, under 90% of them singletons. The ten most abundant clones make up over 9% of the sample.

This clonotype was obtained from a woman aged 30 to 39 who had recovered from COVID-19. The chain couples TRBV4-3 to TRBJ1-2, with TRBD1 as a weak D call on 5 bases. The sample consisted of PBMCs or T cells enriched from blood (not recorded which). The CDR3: CASSQALSRPRGGYTF. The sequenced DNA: TGCGCCAGCAGCCAAGCCCTAAGCAGGCCTAGGGGCGGCTACACCTTC.